The 6 T cell receptor beta chains below come from one sample, sequenced in a study of cytomegalovirus exposure and HLA in healthy donors. The PCR had 60 Vbeta and 13 Jbeta primers. Assay: immunoSEQ multiplex PCR; the TCRdb copy retains only in-frame clones and omits some. Here the sample spans under 130,000 clones, roughly 70% being singletons. The material sequenced was PBMCs. The source is a man in his forties in good health and CMV-seropositive.

The chain has TRBV4-3 and TRBJ2-3; 8 positions agree with TRBD2. The CDR3 length is 17 residues. V trimming: 0 bases; J trimming: 6 bases; junction bases outside the gene matches: 11. Per the germline V gene, CDR1 is LGHNA and CDR2 is YSLEER. In DNA, the CDR3 is TGCGCCAGCAGCCAAGATCAGGAGCGGGAGTTGGGGGATACGCAGTATTTT. Translation gives CASSQDQERELGDTQYF.

This clone appeared a few times. The DNA for the CDR3 is TGTGCCAGCAGCTTAGACCAGGTAATGAACACTGAAGCTTTCTTT. Amino acid sequence: CASSLDQVMNTEAFF. The chain recombines TRBV7-9 with TRBJ1-1; the D is unclear. V was trimmed by 1 base and J by 0 bases, leaving 9 bases between them. Germline V lookup: CDR1 SEHNR, CDR2 FQNEAQ (reference sequence). CDR3 length: 15 residues.

The genes are TRBV10-3 and TRBJ2-1, with TRBD2 matching over 9 bases. CDR1 is ENHRY and CDR2 is SYGVKD in the germline V gene. The ends lost 7 bases at V and 6 bases at J; junction bases unmatched: 7. There are 14 residues in the CDR3. The DNA of the CDR3 is TGTGCCATCACCACAGCGGGAGGCGTCAATGAGCAGTTCTTC. Translation gives CAITTAGGVNEQFF.

The chain is built from TRBV11-2 and TRBJ2-2; 12 bases line up with TRBD2. The CDR3 length is 16 residues. Unmatched junction bases numbered 5, after V lost 5 bases and J lost 4 bases. The germline gives CDR1 SGHAT, CDR2 FQNNGV. The CDR3 region has the DNA TGTGCCAGCAGCGCACTAGCGGGAGGTCTCACCGGGGAGCTGTTTTTT. It codes for CASSALAGGLTGELFF.

Concerning this clone itself: Additional DNA sequences in this sample encode the identical CDR3. V is TRBV7-2 and J is TRBJ1-1, with TRBD1 matching over 8 bases. This CDR3 region has 14 residues. CDR1 and CDR2 from the germline V gene are SGHTA and FQGNSA. V trimming: 4 bases; J trimming: 0 bases; junction bases outside the gene matches: 1. CDR3 sequence: CASSWTGLNTEAFF. The DNA of the CDR3 is TGTGCCAGCAGCTGGACAGGGTTGAACACTGAAGCTTTCTTT.

This chain links TRBV10-3 with TRBJ1-2; 9 bases fit TRBD1. With V trimmed by 6 bases and J by 4 bases, 6 bases remained unmatched. This CDR3 is built from 14 residues. The germline CDR1 and CDR2 sequences are ENHRY and SYGVKD. For the CDR3, the DNA is TGTGCCATCAGGGAGGGACAGGGAATCTATGGCTACACCTTC. It yields the protein CAIREGQGIYGYTF.